Listed below are T cell receptor beta chains from one sample, sequenced in a study of response to subunit inactivated influenza vaccine. Using its own MiXCR run on the RT-PCR reads, TCRdb lists one record per CDR3 protein. The sample yields about 610,000 distinct CDR3 sequences, around 13% seen once. Sequencing was performed on PBMCs from blood, taken roughly 12 days after vaccination. Source of these receptors: a middle-aged man who received an inactivated influenza vaccine. The CDR3 runs from the conserved cysteine through the conserved F or W. D genes are given only for firm matches. Clone size, where shown, is once, few, many, or a class for clones that have expanded.

many	TRBJ1-5	.	TRBV4-1	CASSQVLGSYNQPQHF	TGCGCCAGCAGCCAAGTTCTCGGCAGTTATAATCAGCCCCAGCATTTT
.	TRBJ2-7	TRBD1	TRBV20-1	CSVTGQGVYYEQYF	TGCAGTGTAACCGGACAGGGGGTATATTACGAGCAGTACTTC
few	TRBJ2-1	TRBD2	TRBV3-1	CASSQEVVAGVGEQFF	TGTGCCAGCAGCCAAGAAGTTGTAGCGGGAGTCGGTGAGCAGTTCTTC
few	TRBJ2-7	.	TRBV11-2	CASSSSGQSRSYEQYF	TGTGCCAGCAGCTCCTCCGGGCAGAGTCGCTCCTACGAGCAGTACTTC
few	TRBJ2-5	.	TRBV7-9	CASRPLGVNQETQYF	TGTGCCAGCAGACCATTAGGCGTTAACCAAGAGACCCAGTACTTC
many	TRBJ2-5	.	TRBV20-1	CSARDHSRYQETQYF	TGCAGTGCTAGAGATCATTCGAGGTACCAAGAGACCCAGTACTTC
few	TRBJ2-1	.	TRBV20-1	CSAPALGNEQFF	TGCAGTGCCCCAGCCCTAGGGAATGAGCAGTTCTTC
.	TRBJ2-1	.	TRBV9	CASSVVGGLNEQFF	TGTGCCAGCAGCGTAGTGGGGGGGCTTAATGAGCAGTTCTTC
few	TRBJ2-1	TRBD2	TRBV6-2/TRBV6-3	CASSNPGLATYNEQFF	TGTGCCAGCAGTAACCCGGGACTAGCGACCTACAATGAGCAGTTCTTC
.	TRBJ2-5	.	TRBV16	CASSPGIKETQYF	TGTGCCAGCAGCCCCGGGATAAAGGAGACCCAGTACTTC
few	TRBJ2-3	TRBD2	TRBV6-5	CASSYVGTSETTQYF	TGTGCCAGCAGTTATGTTGGGACTAGCGAAACTACGCAGTATTTT
many	TRBJ1-2	.	TRBV20-1	CSAREQTNYGYTF	TGCAGTGCTAGGGAACAGACTAACTATGGCTACACCTTC
few	TRBJ1-4	.	TRBV7-2	CASSPGGAANEKLFF	TGTGCCAGCAGCCCCGGGGGCGCAGCTAATGAAAAACTGTTTTTT
many	TRBJ2-7	TRBD1	TRBV19	CASSIAGTGADEQYF	TGTGCCAGTAGTATAGCCGGGACAGGGGCCGACGAGCAGTACTTC
many	TRBJ1-2	TRBD1	TRBV12-3/TRBV12-4	CASSPQGTYGYTF	TGTGCCAGCAGTCCACAGGGGACCTATGGCTACACCTTC
few	TRBJ2-2	.	TRBV7-2	CASSLAGGIGELFF	TGTGCCAGCAGCTTAGCGGGGGGTATCGGGGAGCTGTTTTTT
once	TRBJ2-7	.	TRBV5-1	CASSPPDPYEQYF	TGCGCCAGCAGCCCGCCCGACCCTTACGAGCAGTACTTC
few	TRBJ2-1	.	TRBV28	CASSTPGDRGEQFF	TGTGCCAGCAGTACCCCGGGGGACCGGGGGGAGCAGTTCTTC
.	TRBJ2-6	.	TRBV27	CASSFWGSGANVLTF	TGTGCCAGCAGTTTTTGGGGGTCTGGGGCCAACGTCCTGACTTTC
.	TRBJ1-6	.	TRBV30	CAGTSAGHNSPLHF	TGTGCCGGGACCTCGGCAGGGCATAATTCACCCCTCCACTTT
few	TRBJ2-1	TRBD2	TRBV6-2/TRBV6-3	CASSSFTGGGLNEQFF	TGTGCCAGCAGTTCTTTCACGGGGGGGGGCCTGAATGAGCAGTTCTTC
.	TRBJ2-3	.	TRBV5-1	CASSVRSSTDTQYF	TGCGCCAGCAGCGTACGAAGTAGTACAGATACGCAGTATTTT
.	TRBJ2-1	.	TRBV7-7	CASSSHKDGNEQFF	TGTGCCAGCAGCTCACATAAGGACGGCAATGAGCAGTTCTTC
few	TRBJ2-1	TRBD2	TRBV7-2	CASSLVAGEGEQFF	TGTGCCAGCAGCTTAGTAGCGGGAGAAGGCGAGCAGTTCTTC
few	TRBJ1-1	TRBD1	TRBV29-1	CSVEEMWDRGNPEAFF	TGCAGCGTTGAAGAAATGTGGGACAGGGGAAACCCTGAAGCTTTCTTT
few	TRBJ2-3	.	TRBV5-1	CASSLVPVSTSTDTQYF	TGCGCCAGCAGCTTGGTGCCAGTCAGTACAAGCACAGATACGCAGTATTTT
few	TRBJ2-1	.	TRBV11-2	CASNLDGTEQFF	TGTGCCAGCAATCTCGATGGGACTGAGCAGTTCTTC
.	TRBJ2-7	.	TRBV9	CASSGGWGPYEQYF	TGTGCCAGCAGCGGGGGGTGGGGGCCCTACGAGCAGTACTTC
.	TRBJ2-5	.	TRBV7-2	CASSESIAGARETQYF	TGTGCCAGCAGCGAATCCATTGCGGGGGCGCGGGAGACCCAGTACTTC
.	TRBJ2-3	TRBD2	TRBV11-2	CASSLRGISSGRLSTDTQYF	TGTGCCAGCAGCTTAAGGGGCATCAGTAGCGGGAGGCTGAGCACAGATACGCAGTATTTT
.	TRBJ1-1	.	TRBV6-5	CASSYSRMNTEAFF	TGTGCCAGCAGTTACTCACGAATGAACACTGAAGCTTTCTTT
many	TRBJ2-7	TRBD1	TRBV2	CASRPTPDRDEQYF	TGTGCCAGCAGACCCACCCCGGACAGGGACGAGCAGTACTTC
few	TRBJ2-3	.	TRBV7-9	CASSPDSLTQYF	TGTGCCAGCAGCCCCGACAGTCTTACGCAGTATTTT
.	TRBJ1-1	TRBD1	TRBV20-1	CSARDRTGVYTEAFF	TGCAGTGCTAGAGACAGGACAGGGGTTTACACTGAAGCTTTCTTT
few	TRBJ1-1	.	TRBV5-3	CASLRSRDRRNTEAFF	TGTGCCAGTCTACGAAGCAGAGACAGGCGGAACACTGAAGCTTTCTTT
.	TRBJ2-1	TRBD2	TRBV7-9	CASSPRRGLAGTNEQFF	TGTGCCAGCAGCCCCCGCCGGGGACTAGCGGGGACTAATGAGCAGTTCTTC
.	TRBJ2-1	.	TRBV20-1	CSAPHDESYNEQFF	TGCAGTGCCCCGCACGACGAGTCCTACAATGAGCAGTTCTTC
.	TRBJ1-5	TRBD1	TRBV4-2	CASSQDLQGAQPQHF	TGTGCCAGCAGCCAAGATTTACAGGGGGCACAGCCCCAGCATTTT
.	TRBJ2-2	TRBD2	TRBV11-1	CASSYPSGGNTGELFF	TGTGCCAGCAGCTACCCGAGCGGGGGGAACACCGGGGAGCTGTTTTTT